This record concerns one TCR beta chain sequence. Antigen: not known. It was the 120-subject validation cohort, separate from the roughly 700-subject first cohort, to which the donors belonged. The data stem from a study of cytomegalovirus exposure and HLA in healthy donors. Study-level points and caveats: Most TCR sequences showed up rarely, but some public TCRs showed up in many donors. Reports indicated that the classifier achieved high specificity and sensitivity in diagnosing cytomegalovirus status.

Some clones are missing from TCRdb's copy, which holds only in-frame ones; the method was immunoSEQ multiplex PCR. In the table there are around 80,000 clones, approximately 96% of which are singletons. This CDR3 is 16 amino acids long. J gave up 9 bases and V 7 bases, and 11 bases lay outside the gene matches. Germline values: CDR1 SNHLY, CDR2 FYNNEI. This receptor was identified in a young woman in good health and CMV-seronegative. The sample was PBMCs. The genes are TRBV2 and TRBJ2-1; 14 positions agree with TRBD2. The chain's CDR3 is CASISPGLAGGVEQFF. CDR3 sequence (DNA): TGTGCCAGCATCTCCCCCGGACTAGCGGGAGGAGTTGAGCAGTTCTTC.